This entry concerns a single TCR beta chain. These data are taken from a study of blood T cell repertoires in COVID-19. Study-level background: T cells, B-cell-depleted T cells, or PBMCs supplied cDNA or gDNA.

Germline V gene sequence: CDR1 SGHDT, CDR2 YYEEEE. The germline V and J ends were trimmed by 4 bases and 15 bases, with 17 bases remaining between them. The CDR3 is 12 amino acids. Authors' analysis steps: Amplification from reference gene primers served as the basis for estimated nucleated cell counts. The protocol was immunoSEQ multiplex PCR, while the TCRdb copy is restricted to in-frame clones and leaves out a portion. D and trimming come from the DNA, and the V and J calls and clone size come from that table. Seen here are 300,000 to 400,000 clones, about 87% observed once, and the top ten hold approximately 9.4%. Seattle-derived patients entered the study during active infection and were followed longitudinally.

This chain uses TRBV5-6 with TRBJ2-1, with D possibly being TRBD1 (6 bases). The clonotype was recovered from a man in his thirties or forties with COVID-19, enrolled during active disease. Material for sequencing was peripheral blood. The CDR3 loop reads CASSQNRVHGFF. The CDR3 bases are TGTGCCAGCAGCCAAAACAGGGTTCATGGGTTCTTC.